This T cell receptor beta chain derives from a study of siplizumab effects on memory and regulatory T cells. Sequenced by immunoSEQ multiplex PCR; TCRdb stores in-frame clones only, minus some. This sample has fewer than 130,000 clones, with more than 90% found just once. Germline V gives CDR1 SNHLY, CDR2 FYNNEI. The CDR3 is 12 amino acids. V was clipped by 6 bases and J by 8 bases, with 13 bases between them. This clone was counted between two and nine times. What it binds is unknown. Study-level findings and limits: On average, under 75% of mappable alloreactive CD4+ clones were Treg-derived under siplizumab, against about 27% in controls. Major contributors to the alloresponse seemed to be naive T cells, which also appeared more diverse than memory cells. Siplizumab significantly decreased alloreactive sequences from unstimulated CD4+ memory cells.

This receptor was identified in a human donor in good health. This chain links TRBV2 with TRBJ1-1; D gene ambiguous. Sequencing was done on a sample of CD4+ T cells sorted from blood. CDR3 sequence: CASRPDAVEAFF. CDR3 coding DNA: TGTGCCAGCAGACCCGATGCGGTAGAAGCTTTCTTT.